Following are 2 T cell receptor beta chains from one sample sequenced in a study of T cell changes during pregnancy in multiple sclerosis. Only in-frame clones appear in the TCRdb table, and some are missing; sequencing was by immunoSEQ multiplex PCR. The repertoire holds roughly 80,000 clones, with more than 85% as singletons. Specimen: peripheral blood, collected after pregnancy. Receptors were obtained from a female donor in good health, enrolled as a control in a pregnancy study.

V and J are TRBV18 and TRBJ1-2; D is ambiguous. CDR3 length equals 14 residues. CDR1 KGHSH and CDR2 LQKENI come from the germline V gene. V was cut by 2 bases and J by 4 bases, with 11 bases left in between. The CDR3 loop reads CASSPLQDSYGYTF. DNA of the CDR3: TGTGCCAGCTCACCATTGCAGGACTCCTATGGCTACACCTTC.

In its sample, this clone was seen once. CDR3 loop: CASSLAPNTEAFF. The CDR3, as DNA: TGTGCCAGCAGTCTGGCCCCGAACACTGAAGCTTTCTTT. The chain is built from TRBV5-6 and TRBJ1-1; D is unclear. Germline CDR1 reads SGHDT; CDR2 reads YYEEEE. The CDR3 is made up of 13 amino acids. Trimming left V 5 bases short and J 1 base short, with 9 bases between.